This TCR beta chain appears in the sequencing data of a study of cytomegalovirus exposure and HLA in healthy donors. Looking at the study overall: From about 200 million T cells, an earlier analysis saw approximately 120 million unique TCR beta sequences.

CDR3 length: 18 amino acids. CDR1 is SEHNR and CDR2 is FQNEAQ in the germline V gene (reference sequence). Germline trimming cut 5 bases from V and 2 bases from J; bases unmatched to any gene: 15. The PCR ran on 60 Vbeta and 13 Jbeta primers. TCRdb's table, derived via immunoSEQ multiplex PCR, lists solely in-frame clones and lacks some. Among under 250,000 clones, 65% to 85% were seen once, and the ten largest hold 2.9%. This chain links TRBV7-9 with TRBJ2-3; 8 bases are shared with TRBD2. The receptor was derived from a woman aged 30 to 39 in good health and CMV-seronegative. Sample: PBMCs. The CDR3 bases are TGTGCCAGCAGCGACGACTTGACGGGGGGGGCCTACACAGATACGCAGTATTTT. It codes for CASSDDLTGGAYTDTQYF.